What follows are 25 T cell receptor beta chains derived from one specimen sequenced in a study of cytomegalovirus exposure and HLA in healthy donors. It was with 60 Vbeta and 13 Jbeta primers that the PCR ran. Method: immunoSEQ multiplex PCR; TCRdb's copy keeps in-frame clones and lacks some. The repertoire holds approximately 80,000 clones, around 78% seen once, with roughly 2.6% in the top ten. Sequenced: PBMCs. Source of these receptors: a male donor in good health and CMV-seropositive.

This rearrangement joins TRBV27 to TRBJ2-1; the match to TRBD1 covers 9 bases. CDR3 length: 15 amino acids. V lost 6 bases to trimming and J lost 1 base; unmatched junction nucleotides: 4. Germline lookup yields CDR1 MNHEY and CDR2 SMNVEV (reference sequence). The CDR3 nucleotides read TGTGCCAGCAGAACGGGACAGGGATCCTACAATGAGCAGTTCTTC. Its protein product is CASRTGQGSYNEQFF.

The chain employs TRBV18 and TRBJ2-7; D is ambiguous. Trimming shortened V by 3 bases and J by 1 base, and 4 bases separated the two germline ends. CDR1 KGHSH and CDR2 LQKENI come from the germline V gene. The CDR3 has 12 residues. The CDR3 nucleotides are TGTGCCAGCTCACCCATGTCCTACGAGCAGTACTTC. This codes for CASSPMSYEQYF.

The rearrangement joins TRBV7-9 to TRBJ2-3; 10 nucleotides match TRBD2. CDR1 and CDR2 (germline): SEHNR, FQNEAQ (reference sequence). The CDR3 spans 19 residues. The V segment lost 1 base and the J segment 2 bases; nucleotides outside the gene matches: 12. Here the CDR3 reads CASSLGIPGLARLTDTQYF. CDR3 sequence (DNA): TGTGCCAGCAGCTTAGGGATACCGGGACTAGCGAGACTCACAGATACGCAGTATTTT.

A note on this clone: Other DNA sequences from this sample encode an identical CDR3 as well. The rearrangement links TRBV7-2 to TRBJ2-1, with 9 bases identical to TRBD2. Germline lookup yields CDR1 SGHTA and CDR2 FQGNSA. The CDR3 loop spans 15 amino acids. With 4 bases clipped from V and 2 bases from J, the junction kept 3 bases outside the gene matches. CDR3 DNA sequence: TGTGCCAGCAGCTCTAGCGGGGCGACCTACAATGAGCAGTTCTTC. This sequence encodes CASSSSGATYNEQFF.

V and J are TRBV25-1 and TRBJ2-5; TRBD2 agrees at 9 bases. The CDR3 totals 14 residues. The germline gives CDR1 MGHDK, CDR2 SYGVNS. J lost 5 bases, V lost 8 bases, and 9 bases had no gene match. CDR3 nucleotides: TGTGCCAGCCGATTAGCGGGAGTCATGGAGACCCAGTACTTC. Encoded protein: CASRLAGVMETQYF.

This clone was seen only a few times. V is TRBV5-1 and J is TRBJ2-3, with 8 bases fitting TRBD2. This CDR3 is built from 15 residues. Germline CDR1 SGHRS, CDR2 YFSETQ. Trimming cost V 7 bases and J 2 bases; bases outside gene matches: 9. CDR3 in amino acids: CASAKSGSHTDTQYF. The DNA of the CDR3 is TGCGCCAGCGCGAAAAGCGGGAGCCACACAGATACGCAGTATTTT. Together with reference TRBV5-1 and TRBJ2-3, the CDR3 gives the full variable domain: KAGVTQTPRYLIKTRGQQVTLSCSPISGHRSVSWYQQTPGQGLQFLFEYFSETQRNKGNFPGRFSGRQFSNSRSEMNVSTLELGDSALYLCASAKSGSHTDTQYFGPGTRLTVL.

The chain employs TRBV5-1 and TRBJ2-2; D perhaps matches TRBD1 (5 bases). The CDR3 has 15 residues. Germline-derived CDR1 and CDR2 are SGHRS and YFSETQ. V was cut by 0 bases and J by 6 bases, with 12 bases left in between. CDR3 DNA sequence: TGCGCCAGCAGCTTGGAAGCCAGGGTAGCCGGGGAGCTGTTTTTT. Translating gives CASSLEARVAGELFF.

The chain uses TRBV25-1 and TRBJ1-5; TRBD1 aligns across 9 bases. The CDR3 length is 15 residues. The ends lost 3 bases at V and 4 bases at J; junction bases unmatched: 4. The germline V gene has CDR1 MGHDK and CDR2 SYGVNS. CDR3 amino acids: CASSEPGTGNQPQHF. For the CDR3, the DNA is TGTGCCAGCAGTGAGCCCGGGACAGGGAATCAGCCCCAGCATTTT.

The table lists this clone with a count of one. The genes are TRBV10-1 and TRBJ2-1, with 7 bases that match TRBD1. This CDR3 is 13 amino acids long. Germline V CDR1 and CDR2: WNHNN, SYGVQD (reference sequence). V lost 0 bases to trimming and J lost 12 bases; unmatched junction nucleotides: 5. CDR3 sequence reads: CASSESGTVAQFF. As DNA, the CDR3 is TGCGCCAGCAGTGAGTCAGGGACAGTTGCGCAGTTCTTC.

The CDR3 region is CASSRGDGGAYEQYF. In DNA form, the CDR3 reads TGTGCCAGCAGCCGCGGGGACGGAGGCGCGTACGAGCAGTACTTC. V gene TRBV7-6 combines with J gene TRBJ2-7; possibly TRBD2 for D (6 bases). Germline V gives CDR1 SGHVS, CDR2 FNYEAQ. The CDR3 is 15 residues long. V lost 5 bases to trimming and J lost 4 bases, with 18 bases between them. Full variable domain (rest looked up from reference TRBV7-6 and TRBJ2-7): GAGVSQSPRYKVTKRGQDVALRCDPISGHVSLYWYRQALGQGPEFLTYFNYEAQQDKSGLPNDRFSAERPEGSISTLTIQRTEQRDSAMYRCASSRGDGGAYEQYFGPGTRLTVT.

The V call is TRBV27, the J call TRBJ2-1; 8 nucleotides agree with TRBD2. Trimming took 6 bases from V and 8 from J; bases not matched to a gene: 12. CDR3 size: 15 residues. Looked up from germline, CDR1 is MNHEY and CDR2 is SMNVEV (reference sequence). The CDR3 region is CASRELADKRDEQFF. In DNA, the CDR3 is TGTGCCAGCAGAGAACTAGCGGATAAGAGGGATGAGCAGTTCTTC.

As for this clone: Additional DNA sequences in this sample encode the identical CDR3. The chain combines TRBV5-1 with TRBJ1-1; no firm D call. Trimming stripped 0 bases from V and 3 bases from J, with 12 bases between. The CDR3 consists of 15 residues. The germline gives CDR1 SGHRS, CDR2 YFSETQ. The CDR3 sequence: CASSLELGRDTEAFF. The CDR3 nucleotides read TGCGCCAGCAGCTTGGAGCTGGGGAGGGACACTGAAGCTTTCTTT.

As DNA, the CDR3 is TGTGCCAGCAGCGTCCGCGGGGTCGCAACAGATACGCAGTATTTT. It translates to CASSVRGVATDTQYF. The rearrangement uses TRBV9 and TRBJ2-3; D may be TRBD2 (6 bases). The ends were cut back, 2 bases at V and 3 bases at J, with 13 bases in the middle. Germline V gene sequence: CDR1 SGDLS, CDR2 YYNGEE. The CDR3 consists of 15 residues.

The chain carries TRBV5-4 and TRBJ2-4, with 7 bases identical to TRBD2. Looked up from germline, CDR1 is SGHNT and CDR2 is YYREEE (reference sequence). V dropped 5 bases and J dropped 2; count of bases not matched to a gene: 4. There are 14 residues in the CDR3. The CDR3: CASSGTTTKNIQYF. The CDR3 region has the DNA TGTGCCAGCAGTGGGACTACAACCAAAAACATTCAGTACTTC.

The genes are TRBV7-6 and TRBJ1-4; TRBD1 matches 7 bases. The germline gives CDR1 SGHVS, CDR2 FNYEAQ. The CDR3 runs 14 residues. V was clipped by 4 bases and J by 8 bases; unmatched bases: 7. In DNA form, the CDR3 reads TGTGCCAGCAGCTCGGGACAGCCCCCCGAAAAACTGTTTTTT. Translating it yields CASSSGQPPEKLFF.

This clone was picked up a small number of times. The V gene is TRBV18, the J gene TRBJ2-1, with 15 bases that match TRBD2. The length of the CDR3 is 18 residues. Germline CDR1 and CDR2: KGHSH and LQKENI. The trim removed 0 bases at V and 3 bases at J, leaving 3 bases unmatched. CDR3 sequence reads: CASSPPGLAGGHYNEQFF. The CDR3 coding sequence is TGTGCCAGCTCACCACCGGGACTAGCGGGAGGACACTACAATGAGCAGTTCTTC.

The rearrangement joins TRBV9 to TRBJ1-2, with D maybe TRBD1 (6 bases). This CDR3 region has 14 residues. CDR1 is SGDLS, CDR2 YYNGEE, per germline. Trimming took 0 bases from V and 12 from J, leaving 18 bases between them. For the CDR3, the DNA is TGTGCCAGCAGCGTAGGGGTCCTCCCAGGGGTGGACACCTTC. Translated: CASSVGVLPGVDTF.

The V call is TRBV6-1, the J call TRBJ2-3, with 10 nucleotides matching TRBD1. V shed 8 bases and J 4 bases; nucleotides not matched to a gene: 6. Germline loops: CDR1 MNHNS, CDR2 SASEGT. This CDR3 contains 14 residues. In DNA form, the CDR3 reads TGTGCCAGCCGACAGGGGGCTGAACCAGATACGCAGTATTTT. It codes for CASRQGAEPDTQYF.

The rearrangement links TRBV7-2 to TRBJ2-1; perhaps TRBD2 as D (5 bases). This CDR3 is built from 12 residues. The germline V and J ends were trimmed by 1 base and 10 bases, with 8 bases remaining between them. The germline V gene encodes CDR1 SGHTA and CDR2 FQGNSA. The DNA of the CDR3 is TGTGCCAGCAGCTTAGGCCAGCGGGAGCAGTTCTTC. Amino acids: CASSLGQREQFF.

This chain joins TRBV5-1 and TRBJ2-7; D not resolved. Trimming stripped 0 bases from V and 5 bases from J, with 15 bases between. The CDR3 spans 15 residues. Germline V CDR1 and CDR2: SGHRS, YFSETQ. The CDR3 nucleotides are TGCGCCAGCAGCTTGGAATCAGCCAGGCCCCACGAGCAGTACTTC. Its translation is CASSLESARPHEQYF.

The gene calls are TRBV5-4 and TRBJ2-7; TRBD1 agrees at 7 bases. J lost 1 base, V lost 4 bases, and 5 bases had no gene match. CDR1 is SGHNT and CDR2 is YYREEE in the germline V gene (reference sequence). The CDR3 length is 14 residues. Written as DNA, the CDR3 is TGTGCCAGCAGCGGTCCGGGACAGTCCTACGAGCAGTACTTC. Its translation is CASSGPGQSYEQYF.

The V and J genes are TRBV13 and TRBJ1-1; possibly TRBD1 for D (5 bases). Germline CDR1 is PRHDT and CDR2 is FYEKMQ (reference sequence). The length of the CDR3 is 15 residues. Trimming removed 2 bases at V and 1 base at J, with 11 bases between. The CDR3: CASSLQGSGNTEAFF. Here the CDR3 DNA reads TGTGCCAGCAGCTTACAGGGTAGTGGGAACACTGAAGCTTTCTTT.

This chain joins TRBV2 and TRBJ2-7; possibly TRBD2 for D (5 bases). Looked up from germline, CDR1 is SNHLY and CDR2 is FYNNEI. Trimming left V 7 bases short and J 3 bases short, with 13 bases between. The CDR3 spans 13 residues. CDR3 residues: CASNQLEGYEQYF. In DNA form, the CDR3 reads TGTGCCAGCAACCAACTAGAGGGCTACGAGCAGTACTTC.

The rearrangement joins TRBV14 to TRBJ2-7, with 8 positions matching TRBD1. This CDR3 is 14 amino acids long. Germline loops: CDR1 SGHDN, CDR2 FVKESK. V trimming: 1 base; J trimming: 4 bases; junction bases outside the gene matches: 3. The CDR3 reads CASSQGDRWYEQYF. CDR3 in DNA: TGTGCCAGCAGCCAAGGGGACAGGTGGTACGAGCAGTACTTC.

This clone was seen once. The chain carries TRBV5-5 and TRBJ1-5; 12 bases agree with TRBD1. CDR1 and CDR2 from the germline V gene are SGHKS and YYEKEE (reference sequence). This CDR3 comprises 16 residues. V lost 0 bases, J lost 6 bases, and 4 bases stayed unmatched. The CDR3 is CASSLVPGQGAQPQHF. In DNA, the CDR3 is TGTGCCAGCAGCTTGGTCCCGGGACAGGGGGCTCAGCCCCAGCATTTT.